The clone carrying this T cell receptor beta chain qualifies as medium-sized. Its specificity is unknown. Multiplex PCR with 32 V and 13 J primers amplified TCR beta CDR3. TCRdb analysed the multiplex PCR reads with MiXCR anew, one entry per CDR3 protein. This repertoire shows 7,000 to 8,000 distinct CDR3 sequences, approximately 20% found once; its top ten account for roughly 15%. The source of the sample is a study of immune heterogeneity within non-small cell lung tumors. About the study: Of the tumors, 4 were squamous cell, some ten non-squamous, and 1 not otherwise specified. Study observations and caveats: With local tumor mutational burden, local T-cell clonality showed a moderate but significant correlation (R roughly 0.36). The study found identical dominant CDR3 beta clonotypes recurring across tumor sites within a patient, alongside site-unique high-frequency clones.

Trimming stripped 5 bases from V and 2 bases from J, with 17 bases between. The germline V gene encodes CDR1 MNHNS and CDR2 SASEGT. The CDR3 totals 16 residues. The template consisted of bulk tumor genomic DNA, with 600 ng used per sample. Surgeons took several biopsies per primary tumor, spaced far apart, during surgery. Before undergoing curative surgery, patients had newly diagnosed non-small cell lung cancer that was untreated. Material: lung tumor tissue. The TCR sequence derives from a man aged 55 to 70 with non-small cell lung cancer. This sequence joins TRBV6-1 and TRBJ2-3; D may correspond to TRBD1 or TRBD2 (5 bases each). DNA of the CDR3: TGTGCCAGCAGTTCCCGGGGCTCCAGGATCACAGATACGCAGTATTTT. Protein sequence: CASSSRGSRITDTQYF.